These 32 T cell receptor beta chains share one sample of origin, sequenced in a study of T cell repertoires in cytomegalovirus infection. One entry per CDR3 protein results from TCRdb running MiXCR on the reads. This table has around 900,000 distinct CDR3 sequences, approximately 31% appearing once. No cognate antigen is known for these TCRs. The source material was cultured CD8+ T cells from PBMCs, sampled from culture after CMV antigen stimulation. The receptors come from a human donor in good health (CMV status not recorded). Some clones in this sample may be carry-over from other donors' samples.

There are a few counts of this clonotype. The rearrangement joins TRBV19 to TRBJ1-2; D is undetermined. The CDR3 runs 15 residues. Germline lookup yields CDR1 LNHDA and CDR2 SQIVND (reference sequence). V lost 6 bases to trimming and J lost 1 base, with 15 bases between them. CDR3 region: CASSPGAGDNYGYTF. CDR3 in DNA: TGTGCCAGTAGCCCCGGCGCTGGGGATAACTATGGCTACACCTTC. Complete variable domain (other parts from reference TRBV19 and TRBJ1-2): DGGITQSPKYLFRKEGQNVTLSCEQNLNHDAMYWYRQDPGQGLRLIYYSQIVNDFQKGDIAEGYSVSREKKESFPLTVTSAQKNPTAFYLCASSPGAGDNYGYTFGSGTRLTVV.

This clonotype showed up just a few times. The genes are TRBV15 and TRBJ2-3, with 7 bases identical to TRBD1. CDR3 length equals 16 residues. Germline V gives CDR1 LNHNV, CDR2 YYDKDF (reference sequence). With 1 base clipped from V and 1 base from J, the junction kept 5 bases outside the gene matches. The DNA for the CDR3 is TGTGCCACCAGCAGAGTTCGACAGGGTGGCACAGATACGCAGTATTTT. Amino acids: CATSRVRQGGTDTQYF.

The V call is TRBV7-2, the J call TRBJ2-7; D not certain. The germline V gene encodes CDR1 SGHTA and CDR2 FQGNSA. The CDR3 totals 13 residues. The V and J ends lost 1 base and 3 bases respectively, with 7 bases between them. The DNA for the CDR3 is TGTGCCAGCAGCTTAGAAGGGTACTACGAGCAGTACTTC. Translated: CASSLEGYYEQYF. Combining the CDR3 with reference TRBV7-2 and TRBJ2-7 gives the whole variable domain GAGVSQSPSNKVTEKGKDVELRCDPISGHTALYWYRQSLGQGLEFLIYFQGNSAPDKSGLPSDRFSAERTGGSVSTLTIQRTQQEDSAVYLCASSLEGYYEQYFGPGTRLTVT.

This clonotype turned up a few times. This chain uses TRBV2 with TRBJ2-1; D unclear. CDR1 is SNHLY and CDR2 is FYNNEI in the germline V gene. This CDR3 region has 16 residues. V dropped 2 bases and J dropped 0 bases, with 11 bases sitting between them. CDR3 DNA sequence: TGTGCCAGCAGTGAATGGGAAGGTTTCTCCTACAATGAGCAGTTCTTC. It encodes CASSEWEGFSYNEQFF. Looking up the rest from reference TRBV2 and TRBJ2-1 gives the full variable domain: EPEVTQTPSHQVTQMGQEVILRCVPISNHLYFYWYRQILGQKVEFLVSFYNNEISEKSEIFDDQFSVERPDGSNFTLKIRSTKLEDSAMYFCASSEWEGFSYNEQFFGPGTRLTVL.

This clonotype was counted between two and nine times. The chain employs TRBV7-6 and TRBJ1-1, with 7 positions matching TRBD1. In germline, CDR1 is SGHVS, CDR2 FNYEAQ. The CDR3 extends over 13 amino acids. The ends lost 2 bases at V and 8 bases at J; junction bases unmatched: 5. The DNA of the CDR3 is TGTGCCAGCAGCTTAAACACAGGGGCCGAAGCTTTCTTT. It is translated as CASSLNTGAEAFF.

CDR3 amino acids: CATVGGTDQPQHF. CDR3 coding DNA: TGTGCCACCGTGGGGGGGACGGATCAGCCCCAGCATTTT. J is TRBJ1-5 and V is TRBV19, with a possible D match to TRBD1 (5 bases). Trimming removed 10 bases from V and 5 bases from J, with 15 bases in between. CDR1 is LNHDA, CDR2 SQIVND, per germline (reference sequence). The CDR3 runs to 13 residues.

This clonotype was observed a handful of times. The DNA is left out, because the CDR3 cannot be placed on it with certainty; the CDR3 is given as TCRdb lists it. The chain combines TRBV7-5 with TRBJ1-6; the D call of TRBD1 is as the table states it, not checked on the DNA. TRBV7-5 is annotated as a pseudogene. Inclusive of both ends, the CDR3 amounts to 17 amino acids. This CDR3 reads CISVSEAPGQWNSPLHF.

This clonotype was counted between two and nine times. The chain employs TRBV11-2 and TRBJ2-1; D remains ambiguous. This CDR3 contains 17 residues. Germline values: CDR1 SGHAT, CDR2 FQNNGV. V was pared by 4 bases and J by 3 bases, with 19 bases between. The chain's CDR3 is CASSSSRLVRLYNEQFF. The CDR3 nucleotides are TGTGCCAGCAGCTCATCCAGACTCGTACGCCTCTACAATGAGCAGTTCTTC.

V usage is TRBV7-9 and J usage is TRBJ2-7, with TRBD1 matching over 8 bases. CDR1 SEHNR and CDR2 FQNEAQ come from the germline V gene (reference sequence). The CDR3 loop spans 14 amino acids. With 1 base clipped from V and 6 bases from J, the junction kept 5 bases outside the gene matches. CDR3: CASSLEFGTGEQYF. In DNA form, the CDR3 reads TGTGCCAGCAGCTTAGAATTTGGGACAGGCGAGCAGTACTTC.

This clonotype showed up many times. This rearrangement joins TRBV6-1 to TRBJ2-3; TRBD2 agrees at 13 bases. The V gene end was trimmed by 7 bases and the J gene end by 4 bases; junction bases not matched to a gene: 5. CDR3 length: 15 residues. In germline, CDR1 is MNHNS, CDR2 SASEGT. CDR3 DNA sequence: TGTGCCAGCACAACCGGGACTAGCGGGGCAGATACGCAGTATTTT. Its protein is CASTTGTSGADTQYF.

This chain uses TRBV19 with TRBJ1-1; D is undetermined. Per germline, CDR1 LNHDA and CDR2 SQIVND (reference sequence). The ends were cut back, 8 bases at V and 7 bases at J, with 11 bases in the middle. This CDR3 contains 11 residues. The CDR3 bases are TGTGCCAGTGATTTGGGCAATGAAGCTTTCTTT. Translating gives CASDLGNEAFF. The full variable domain, in which reference TRBV19 and TRBJ1-1 provide the parts outside the CDR3, is DGGITQSPKYLFRKEGQNVTLSCEQNLNHDAMYWYRQDPGQGLRLIYYSQIVNDFQKGDIAEGYSVSREKKESFPLTVTSAQKNPTAFYLCASDLGNEAFFGQGTRLTVV.

At least ten counts were recorded for this clonotype. The chain couples TRBV7-6 to TRBJ1-3; the D is unclear. V lost 5 bases to trimming and J lost 2 bases, with 16 bases between them. CDR3 length equals 16 residues. In germline, CDR1 is SGHVS, CDR2 FNYEAQ. The CDR3 here is CASSPASARTGNTIYF. For the CDR3, the DNA is TGTGCCAGCAGCCCTGCGTCGGCTCGGACTGGAAACACCATATATTTT. Complete variable domain (other parts from reference TRBV7-6 and TRBJ1-3): GAGVSQSPRYKVTKRGQDVALRCDPISGHVSLYWYRQALGQGPEFLTYFNYEAQQDKSGLPNDRFSAERPEGSISTLTIQRTEQRDSAMYRCASSPASARTGNTIYFGEGSWLTVV.

The chain couples TRBV28 to TRBJ2-7; D is uncertain. In germline, CDR1 is MDHEN, CDR2 SYDVKM. The CDR3 runs to 14 residues. V lost 3 bases, J lost 2 bases, and 11 bases lay in between. For the CDR3, the DNA is TGTGCCAGCAGTTTTCTTCGAGTCCCCTACGAGCAGTACGTC. It translates to CASSFLRVPYEQYV.

This clonotype was detected only a few times. V is TRBV28 and J is TRBJ2-3, with D possibly TRBD1 on 6 matching bases. This CDR3 region has 20 residues. Deletions cut 6 bases from V and 1 base from J, with 29 bases between. Germline CDR1 is MDHEN and CDR2 is SYDVKM. CDR3 in DNA: TGTGCCAGCAGGCCTCGGGCAGGGGATGAGTGGCTAGTCGGCACAGATACGCAGTATTTT. It specifies CASRPRAGDEWLVGTDTQYF.

The sample holds a few counts of this clonotype. The V and J genes are TRBV9 and TRBJ1-6, with D hard to call. This CDR3 region has 19 residues. V shed 0 bases and J shed 1 base, with 17 bases lying between them. Per the germline V gene, CDR1 is SGDLS and CDR2 is YYNGEE. CDR3 protein: CASSVGLGYGSSYNSPLHF. In nucleotides, the CDR3 is TGTGCCAGCAGCGTAGGGCTGGGGTACGGGAGTTCCTATAATTCACCCCTCCACTTT.

This chain joins TRBV24-1 and TRBJ1-2, with TRBD1 as a possible D gene (5 bases). This CDR3 region has 13 residues. Deletions cut 3 bases from V and 8 bases from J, with 12 bases between. Germline loops: CDR1 KGHDR, CDR2 SFDVKD. The DNA for the CDR3 is TGTGCCACCAGTGATGGATCAGGGTACGGCTACACCTTC. It is translated as CATSDGSGYGYTF.

The table lists this clonotype with a few counts. This chain uses TRBV10-3 with TRBJ2-7; perhaps TRBD2 as D (5 bases). Trimming removed 4 bases from V and 3 bases from J, with 10 bases in between. The CDR3 consists of 13 residues. The germline CDR1 and CDR2 sequences are ENHRY and SYGVKD. The CDR3 DNA sequence: TGTGCCATCAGTGGGACGGAGGTCTACGAGCAGTACTTC. It encodes CAISGTEVYEQYF.

The genes are TRBV27 and TRBJ2-5; D may match TRBD1 or TRBD2 (5 bases each). This CDR3 comprises 13 residues. V was shortened by 5 bases and J by 5 bases, with 12 bases between the two germline ends. The germline CDR1 and CDR2 sequences are MNHEY and SMNVEV (reference sequence). CDR3 bases: TGTGCCAGCAGTGTGGCTTGGGGGGAGACCCAGTACTTC. Translating gives CASSVAWGETQYF.

On this clonotype itself: Relative to the germline gene, one junction end is altered; a read error may explain this. The rearrangement joins TRBV20-1 to TRBJ2-5, with D tentatively TRBD2 (5 bases). The CDR3 extends over 17 amino acids. Germline-derived CDR1 and CDR2 are DFQATT and SNEGSKA (reference sequence). The CDR3 protein is CSARVVSPRRLEETQYF. The CDR3 DNA follows: TGCAGTGCCAGAGTAGTCAGCCCCAGGAGGTTAGAGGAGACCCAGTACTTC.

The genes are TRBV20-1 and TRBJ2-5; 9 bases agree with TRBD2. Germline-derived CDR1 and CDR2 are DFQATT and SNEGSKA (reference sequence). The CDR3 length is 16 residues. V was pared by 0 bases and J by 4 bases, with 9 bases of the junction left unmatched. CDR3 region: CSARERGGLDRETQYF. CDR3 DNA: TGCAGTGCTAGAGAGCGGGGGGGGCTGGACAGAGAGACCCAGTACTTC.

This clonotype was observed at least ten times. The rearrangement uses TRBV7-2 and TRBJ1-1, with 8 positions matching TRBD1. Germline CDR1 and CDR2: SGHTA and FQGNSA. CDR3 size: 14 residues. Trimming removed 1 base from V and 4 bases from J; junction bases left unmatched: 2. The CDR3 region has the DNA TGTGCCAGCAGCTTAGGACAGGGGTTCACTGAAGCTTTCTTT. This codes for CASSLGQGFTEAFF.

The V gene is TRBV2, the J gene TRBJ2-7; 8 positions agree with TRBD2. The CDR3 has 14 amino acids. Losses at the gene ends were 7 bases for V and 2 bases for J; bases not matched to a gene: 7. Germline assignment: CDR1 SNHLY and CDR2 FYNNEI. The CDR3 region has the DNA TGTGCCAGCATCAGGCAACTAGCGGCCTACGAGCAGTACGTC. Translated, it gives CASIRQLAAYEQYV.

This clonotype was found a few times. The chain uses TRBV27 and TRBJ2-7, with D tentatively TRBD1 (6 bases). Trimming took 6 bases from V and 0 from J, leaving 18 bases between them. The CDR3 runs to 16 residues. In germline, CDR1 is MNHEY, CDR2 SMNVEV (reference sequence). Written as DNA, the CDR3 is TGTGCCAGCAGGGTGTCGGGCAGGGGTTTCTCCTACGAGCAGTACGTC. It yields the protein CASRVSGRGFSYEQYV.

This clonotype was detected only a few times. The chain is built from TRBV11-2 and TRBJ2-2, with D unclear. The CDR3 extends over 13 amino acids. Trimming took 3 bases from V and 9 from J, leaving 11 bases between them. Germline V gene sequence: CDR1 SGHAT, CDR2 FQNNGV. The CDR3 sequence: CASSFSTARELFF. The CDR3 DNA is TGTGCCAGCAGCTTTAGTACCGCCCGGGAGCTGTTTTTT.

V is TRBV5-6 and J is TRBJ2-3; tentative D call: TRBD1 (5 bases). Trimming removed 1 base at V and 2 bases at J, with 14 bases between. The length of the CDR3 is 16 residues. The germline V gene encodes CDR1 SGHDT and CDR2 YYEEEE. The CDR3 DNA sequence: TGTGCCAGCAGCTTGACAGGTTATGGGGACACAGATACGCAGTATTTT. It encodes CASSLTGYGDTDTQYF.

A few counts support this clonotype. The chain is built from TRBV27 and TRBJ1-6; D not certain. Per the germline V gene, CDR1 is MNHEY and CDR2 is SMNVEV (reference sequence). The CDR3 is 14 amino acids. V lost 7 bases to trimming and J lost 3 bases, with 10 bases between them. The CDR3 protein is CASTLRDYNSPLHF. CDR3 nucleotides: TGTGCCAGCACCTTAAGGGACTATAATTCACCCCTCCACTTT.

This clonotype was picked up a small number of times. The chain uses TRBV4-1 and TRBJ1-1, with 7 bases fitting TRBD1. V was clipped by 5 bases and J by 2 bases; unmatched bases: 5. The CDR3 runs to 14 residues. In germline, CDR1 is MGHRA, CDR2 YSYEKL. CDR3 sequence reads: CASSVHRGNTEAFF. The CDR3 coding sequence is TGCGCCAGCAGCGTCCACAGGGGTAACACTGAAGCTTTCTTT.

There are a few counts of this clonotype. The CDR3 is CASSRIVGTDTQYF. CDR3 nucleotide sequence: TGCGCCAGCAGCCGTATCGTGGGCACAGATACGCAGTATTTT. The V call is TRBV4-1, the J call TRBJ2-3; D is unresolved. This CDR3 has 14 amino acids. V was clipped by 4 bases and J by 1 base, with 9 bases between them. The germline gives CDR1 MGHRA, CDR2 YSYEKL.

With regard to this clonotype: The missing conserved phenylalanine or tryptophan at the end of this CDR3 makes a read error likely. J is TRBJ2-3 and V is TRBV27, with D hard to call. Germline values: CDR1 MNHEY, CDR2 SMNVEV (reference sequence). Trimming cost V 3 bases and J 2 bases, with 6 bases left between them. The CDR3 totals 13 residues. This chain's CDR3 is CASSFGPTDTQYL. The CDR3 DNA reads TGTGCCAGCAGTTTTGGTCCCACAGATACGCAGTATTTG.

This clonotype was seen at least ten times. V and J are TRBV6-5 and TRBJ1-1; maybe TRBD1 (5 bases). Per the germline V gene, CDR1 is MNHEY and CDR2 is SVGAGI. Trimming pared 0 bases from V and 1 base from J, leaving 9 bases between. The CDR3 is made up of 15 amino acids. The CDR3 region has the DNA TGTGCCAGCAGTTACTCTCCAGGGCCGAACACTGAAGCTTTCTTT. Protein: CASSYSPGPNTEAFF.

This chain joins TRBV6-5 and TRBJ2-2; tentative D call: TRBD1 (6 bases). Germline-derived CDR1 and CDR2 are MNHEY and SVGAGI. This CDR3 comprises 15 residues. Trimming pared 2 bases from V and 1 base from J, leaving 8 bases between. Here the CDR3 reads CASSYETGNTGELFF. The CDR3, as DNA: TGTGCCAGCAGTTACGAGACAGGGAACACCGGGGAGCTGTTTTTT.

This clonotype was counted ten times or more. This chain links TRBV7-2 with TRBJ1-4, with TRBD1 matching over 12 bases. Germline-derived CDR1 and CDR2 are SGHTA and FQGNSA. The CDR3 runs to 15 residues. V lost 0 bases, J lost 8 bases, and 1 base stayed unmatched. The CDR3 protein is CASSLAGTGGEKLFF. The CDR3 coding sequence is TGTGCCAGCAGCTTAGCGGGGACAGGGGGCGAAAAACTGTTTTTT.